The source of this T cell receptor beta chain is a study of cytomegalovirus exposure and HLA in healthy donors. Overall study findings and caveats: Productive rates of about 87% or about 30% were seen for most TCR beta V segments in an earlier analysis. Per published reports, the classifier diagnosed cytomegalovirus status with high specificity and sensitivity.

PCR used 60 Vbeta primers and 13 Jbeta primers. Data came from immunoSEQ multiplex PCR; TCRdb stores just in-frame clones and leaves some out. This table holds about 190,000 clones, 75% to 90% found once. The CDR3 extends over 15 amino acids. CDR1 is MDHEN, CDR2 SYDVKM, per germline. The V and J ends lost 7 bases and 7 bases, in that order; junction bases with no gene match: 15. Note on this clone: Its specificity is not known.

Specimen: PBMCs. The sequence derives from a man aged 35 to 55 in good health and CMV-seropositive. The chain combines TRBV28 with TRBJ2-7; 8 positions agree with TRBD1. CDR3: CASTEQGGLVGEQYF. In nucleotides, the CDR3 is TGTGCCAGCACCGAACAGGGGGGCCTCGTGGGTGAGCAGTACTTC. Full variable domain (rest looked up from reference TRBV28 and TRBJ2-7): DVKVTQSSRYLVKRTGEKVFLECVQDMDHENMFWYRQDPGLGLRLIYFSYDVKMKEKGDIPEGYSVSREKKERFSLILESASTNQTSMYLCASTEQGGLVGEQYFGPGTRLTVT.